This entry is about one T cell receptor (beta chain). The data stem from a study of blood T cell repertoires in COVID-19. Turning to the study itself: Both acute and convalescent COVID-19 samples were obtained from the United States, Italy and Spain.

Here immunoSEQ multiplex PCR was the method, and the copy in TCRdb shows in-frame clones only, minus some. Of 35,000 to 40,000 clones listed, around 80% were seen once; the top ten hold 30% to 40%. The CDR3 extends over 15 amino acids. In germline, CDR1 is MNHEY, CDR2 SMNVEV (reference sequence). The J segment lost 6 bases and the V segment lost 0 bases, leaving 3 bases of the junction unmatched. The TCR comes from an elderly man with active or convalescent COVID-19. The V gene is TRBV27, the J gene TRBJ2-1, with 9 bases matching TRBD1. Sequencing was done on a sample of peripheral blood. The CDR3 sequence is CASSLSRTGVNEQFF. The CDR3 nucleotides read TGTGCCAGCAGTTTATCGAGGACAGGGGTCAATGAGCAGTTCTTC.